A selection of T cell receptor beta chains follows, all from one sample in a study of human T cells and chemical hapten exposure. TCRdb reanalysed the RACE reads using MiXCR and keeps one entry per CDR3 protein. The data show around 260,000 distinct CDR3 sequences, approximately 8.6% seen once. The sequenced sample was whole blood, obtained in connection with sensitization to the hapten diphenylcyclopropenone (DPC). Source of these receptors: a middle-aged woman with alopecia areata. Some clones in this sample may be carry-over from other donors' samples. Each CDR3 is given with its conserved first and last residue. The D gene is left open where the match is weak. For some rows the clone size is stated as once, few or many, or as a class when expanded; others skip it.

CDR3aa: CASSLAGTSGATDTQYF; j_gene: TRBJ2-3; v_gene: TRBV11-2; d_gene: TRBD2; abundance: -
CDR3aa: CASSQDRDTAVKLFF; j_gene: TRBJ1-4; v_gene: TRBV4-3; d_gene: -; abundance: many
CDR3aa: CASSPLGGGYRAETQYF; j_gene: TRBJ2-5; v_gene: TRBV11-2; d_gene: -; abundance: many
CDR3aa: CASRGLAGGLHEQFF; j_gene: TRBJ2-1; v_gene: TRBV28; d_gene: TRBD2; abundance: -
CDR3aa: CASSFNPESGELFF; j_gene: TRBJ2-2; v_gene: TRBV5-4; d_gene: -; abundance: -
CDR3aa: CASSFAGNEQFF; j_gene: TRBJ2-1; v_gene: TRBV12-3/TRBV12-4; d_gene: -; abundance: many
CDR3aa: CAARGTFLPVSNQPQHF; j_gene: TRBJ1-5; v_gene: TRBV28; d_gene: -; abundance: few
CDR3aa: CSARDSTNSPLHF; j_gene: TRBJ1-6; v_gene: TRBV20-1; d_gene: -; abundance: -
CDR3aa: CASTSVSIWTGAGDTEAFF; j_gene: TRBJ1-1; v_gene: TRBV28; d_gene: TRBD1; abundance: -
CDR3aa: CASSDRTGGDIQYF; j_gene: TRBJ2-4; v_gene: TRBV12-3/TRBV12-4; d_gene: TRBD1; abundance: few
CDR3aa: CASSLGGDRSEAFF; j_gene: TRBJ1-1; v_gene: TRBV7-2; d_gene: TRBD1; abundance: many
CDR3aa: CASSEAIGASGANVLTF; j_gene: TRBJ2-6; v_gene: TRBV2; d_gene: -; abundance: -
CDR3aa: CASSRTGFNEKLFF; j_gene: TRBJ1-4; v_gene: TRBV2; d_gene: -; abundance: -
CDR3aa: CASSPLGGPYSNQPQHF; j_gene: TRBJ1-5; v_gene: TRBV27; d_gene: -; abundance: many
CDR3aa: CASSRHTPRGSSYNEQFF; j_gene: TRBJ2-1; v_gene: TRBV27; d_gene: TRBD2; abundance: few
CDR3aa: CASSLARGSTNEKLFF; j_gene: TRBJ1-4; v_gene: TRBV7-2; d_gene: -; abundance: few